This T cell receptor (beta chain) was identified during a study of T cells in Graves' hyperthyroidism and ophthalmopathy. Study-level points and caveats: Appearing also in blood were most of the thyroid clonotypes expanded above 0.001.

Of note for this clonotype: Its specificity is unknown. One end of the junction fails to match germline, which may point to a read error.

Template material for amplifying TCR beta CDR3 regions consisted of RNA transcripts. HTBI primers were the set used in a first-round RT-PCR of the TCR CDR3. MiXCR was run by TCRdb on the multiplex PCR reads, yielding one entry per CDR3 protein. The data contain about 480,000 distinct CDR3 sequences, 14% of them singletons. The CDR3 is 16 residues long. CDR1 is LNHDA and CDR2 is SQIVND in the germline V gene (reference sequence). Patients aged 18 to 65 had newly diagnosed hyperthyroidism of under 2 months' duration. Isolation of PBMCs was performed on 10 ml fresh peripheral blood. Sequencing used blood. This clonotype was obtained from a woman aged 18-35 years with Graves' hyperthyroidism. This sequence joins TRBV19 and TRBJ1-5; D may be TRBD1 (6 bases). CDR3 in amino acids: CANSPGVGGGNQPQHF. The CDR3 nucleotides read TGTGCCAATAGTCCTGGCGTGGGGGGCGGGAATCAGCCCCAGCATTTT.